This T cell receptor beta chain came from a study of shared clonotypes between healthy human individuals. This clone came up once. V lost 0 bases and J lost 10, with 11 bases in between. This CDR3 comprises 13 residues. Germline CDR1 LNHNV, CDR2 YYDKDF (reference sequence). TCRdb's copy holds only in-frame clones and misses some; the assay was immunoSEQ multiplex PCR. The sample includes 2.5 million or so clones, over 85% of them seen just once. The specimen was naive CD4+ T cells sorted from blood. Sample subset: CD45RA+ positively selected. This sequence joins TRBV15 and TRBJ2-3; D is perhaps TRBD2 (5 bases). The receptor's source is a man in his late teens or twenties in good health. In DNA form, the CDR3 reads TGTGCCACCAGCAGAGATTTCAGCGGAGCGCAGTATTTT. Amino acid sequence: CATSRDFSGAQYF.